The rows below give T cell receptor beta chains drawn from one sample of a study of relationships among human T cell subsets. Each CDR3 protein is one row after TCRdb ran MiXCR on the multiplex PCR reads. The sample holds thousands of distinct CDR3 sequences, around 59% seen once. The sample consisted of memory T cells sorted from blood. Receptors were obtained from a man aged 35 to 55 in good health. Each CDR3 is given with its conserved first and last residue. The D gene is left open where the match is weak.

d_call j_call v_call cdr3_aa
- TRBJ2-1 TRBV6-6 CASSHHSTGSDEQFF
TRBD1 TRBJ2-1 TRBV7-9 CASSPTSGGYYNKQFF
- TRBJ2-7 TRBV11-2 CASSLQGSYEQYF
- TRBJ1-1 TRBV10-3 CATRQGGSGNTEAFF
TRBD2 TRBJ2-1 TRBV11-2 CASGSGSAYNEQFF
- TRBJ1-5 TRBV28 CASSFGSGVGQPQHF
TRBD1 TRBJ2-7 TRBV12-3/TRBV12-4 CASSYRDRPYEQYF
- TRBJ1-1 TRBV12-3/TRBV12-4 CASTLGGVNTEAFF
- TRBJ2-3 TRBV6-6 CASHGDTDTQYF
- TRBJ2-2 TRBV7-9 CASSLAGGSNTGELFF
- TRBJ2-3 TRBV20-1 CSARASGTDTQYF
TRBD1 TRBJ1-1 TRBV28 CASRDRDGTEAFF
- TRBJ1-2 TRBV28 CASSSSLGYTF
- TRBJ2-1 TRBV7-8 CASSPRGSTYNEQFF
TRBD2 TRBJ2-7 TRBV6-5 CASSSTSGGAYEQYF
TRBD1 TRBJ1-5 TRBV30 CAWGQASNQPQHF
TRBD2 TRBJ2-3 TRBV20-1 CSATASGRLPDTQYF
- TRBJ2-3 TRBV28 CASSPNKPDTQYF
- TRBJ1-2 TRBV6-5 CASRPTGNYGYTF
- TRBJ1-5 TRBV28 CASILQGSNQPQHF
TRBD1 TRBJ1-5 TRBV19 CASSTPTGAEINGNQPQHF
- TRBJ2-7 TRBV19 CASSLLGSYEQYF
- TRBJ2-7 TRBV27 CASSSRASTYEQYF
- TRBJ2-7 TRBV7-9 CASSPTRSDPYEQYF
TRBD1 TRBJ1-6 TRBV28 CATRGSTPLHF
- TRBJ2-7 TRBV19 CASSITGELSSYEQYF
TRBD2 TRBJ2-3 TRBV28 CAAGGTDTQYF
- TRBJ2-1 TRBV7-9 CASRADYLYNEQFF
- TRBJ1-5 TRBV20-1 CSASSGGPGSGSNQPQHF
TRBD1 TRBJ2-5 TRBV20-1 CSADGQGETQYF
TRBD2 TRBJ2-7 TRBV12-3/TRBV12-4 CASSTGLATYEQYF
- TRBJ2-4 TRBV28 CASSLGGNIQYF
TRBD1 TRBJ2-7 TRBV11-3 CASSSGQGYEQYF
- TRBJ2-5 TRBV5-1 CASSVPGVSQETQYF
- TRBJ2-2 TRBV29-1 CSVEGRSGTGELFF
TRBD2 TRBJ2-1 TRBV12-3/TRBV12-4 CASSSTSTHNEQLF
TRBD1 TRBJ2-1 TRBV28 CASSWWGQGNEQFF
- TRBJ1-1 TRBV29-1 CSVGLNTEAFF
- TRBJ2-5 TRBV18 CASSRVTDQETQYF
- TRBJ2-3 TRBV5-1 CASSPSTGKTHTQYF
- TRBJ1-1 TRBV5-6 CASSLGGNTEAFF
- TRBJ1-1 TRBV6-1 CASSRETEAFF